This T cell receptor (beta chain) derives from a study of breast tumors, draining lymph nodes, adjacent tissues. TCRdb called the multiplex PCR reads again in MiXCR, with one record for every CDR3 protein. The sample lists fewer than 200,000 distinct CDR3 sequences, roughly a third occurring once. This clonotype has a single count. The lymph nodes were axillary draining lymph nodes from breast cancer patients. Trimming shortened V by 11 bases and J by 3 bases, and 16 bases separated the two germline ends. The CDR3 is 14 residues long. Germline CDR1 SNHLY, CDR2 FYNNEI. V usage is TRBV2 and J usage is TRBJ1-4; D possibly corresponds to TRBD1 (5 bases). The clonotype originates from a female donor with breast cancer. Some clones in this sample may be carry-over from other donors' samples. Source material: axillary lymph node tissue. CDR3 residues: CAVGGSSSNEKLFF. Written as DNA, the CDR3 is TGTGCCGTGGGGGGGAGCTCATCTAATGAAAAACTGTTTTTT.